This T cell receptor (beta chain) was sequenced during a study of post-analysis software for immune sequencing data. The study, taken as a whole, reports: When patients were compared with controls, 4 or 5 TRBV segments were more frequent, TRBV5-6, TRBV5-1 and TRBV20-1 among them.

Unique molecular identifiers had been added to the TCR beta cDNA libraries. From the PCR reads, TCRdb called clonotypes with MiXCR, one entry per CDR3 protein. The data hold roughly 650,000 distinct CDR3 sequences, with more than 50% observed a single time. In its sample, this clonotype was seen a few times. Its antigen is still unknown. The J segment lost 4 bases and the V segment lost 3 bases, leaving 6 bases of the junction unmatched. Germline-derived CDR1 and CDR2 are SEHNR and FQNEAQ (reference sequence). CDR3 length equals 15 residues. This receptor was taken from a girl aged 2 to 9 with multiple sclerosis. V gene TRBV7-9 combines with J gene TRBJ2-1; 7 bases fit TRBD1. Sequencing input: blood. As DNA, the CDR3 is TGTGCCAGCAGCTTTGACGAGACAGGGTACAATGAGCAGTTCTTC. This translates into CASSFDETGYNEQFF.